A single sample is the source of the 3 T cell receptor beta chains below, sequenced in a study. Cells sorted as Tregs were CD4+, CD25+ and CD127-/low. TCRdb processed the 5' RACE reads anew with MiXCR; each CDR3 protein has one entry. The profile shows roughly 8,500 distinct CDR3 sequences, around 55% of them singletons. Sample: Tregs sorted from a lymph node. The receptors stem from a female donor with breast cancer.

The chain carries TRBV6-1 and TRBJ2-7; D remains unclear. V gave up 6 bases and J gave up 6 bases, with 9 bases separating them. Germline values: CDR1 MNHNS, CDR2 SASEGT. CDR3 length: 11 residues. CDR3 loop: CASRGLCEQYV. The CDR3 DNA sequence: TGTGCCAGCAGGGGTCTCTGCGAGCAGTACGTC.

The table lists this clonotype with a few counts. This chain joins TRBV7-3 and TRBJ2-1, with D perhaps TRBD2 (6 bases). This CDR3 is 16 amino acids long. Deletions cut 3 bases from V and 7 bases from J, with 19 bases between. CDR1 and CDR2 from the germline V gene are SGHTA and FQGTGA. The DNA of the CDR3 is TGTGCCAGCAGCTTTGCGGGGCCCGGGGCTGGGAATGAGCAGTTCTTC. This translates into CASSFAGPGAGNEQFF.

The V and J genes are TRBV15 and TRBJ1-4; D may be TRBD1 (6 bases). V lost 0 bases and J lost 8, with 16 bases in between. Germline values: CDR1 LNHNV, CDR2 YYDKDF (reference sequence). The CDR3 length is 16 residues. CDR3 sequence (DNA): TGTGCCACCAGCAGAGATGTAAGGGCAGGGGACGAAAAACTGTTTTTT. It translates to CATSRDVRAGDEKLFF.